This is a list of T cell receptor beta chains from one sample in a study of Tregs in tolerant kidney transplant recipients. Using immunoSEQ multiplex PCR, the repertoire was profiled, and TCRdb retains in-frame clones only, with some absent. The sample contains 120,000 or so clones, approximately 90% of which appear only once. The specimen sequenced was CD4+ T cells from blood. Source of these receptors: a human donor in good health. Each CDR3 is given with its conserved first and last residue. A D gene is named only where the DNA matches it firmly. Part of the rows lack a size; the others show once, few, many or a class for expanded clones.

CDR3aa: CASSISLSSGSDEQFF
CDR3nt: TGTGCCAGTAGTATAAGTCTGTCTAGCGGGAGCGATGAGCAGTTCTTC
j_gene: TRBJ2-1
d_gene: TRBD2
abundance: .
v_gene: TRBV19

CDR3aa: CASSLGPGELFF
CDR3nt: TGTGCCAGCAGCCTCGGGCCCGGGGAGCTGTTTTTT
j_gene: TRBJ2-2
d_gene: .
abundance: .
v_gene: TRBV7-3

CDR3aa: CASSPTTDRVTDTQYF
CDR3nt: TGTGCCAGCTCACCGACTACCGACAGGGTCACAGATACGCAGTATTTT
j_gene: TRBJ2-3
d_gene: TRBD1
abundance: .
v_gene: TRBV18

CDR3aa: CASRFDTHGYTF
CDR3nt: TGCGCCAGCAGATTCGACACCCATGGCTACACCTTC
j_gene: TRBJ1-2
d_gene: .
abundance: once
v_gene: TRBV5-1

CDR3aa: CATRLWPDTEAFF
CDR3nt: TGTGCCACCAGACTTTGGCCGGACACTGAAGCTTTCTTT
j_gene: TRBJ1-1
d_gene: .
abundance: .
v_gene: TRBV15

CDR3aa: CASSIGGRGSYEQYF
CDR3nt: TGTGCCAGTAGTATAGGCGGGAGAGGATCCTACGAGCAGTACTTC
j_gene: TRBJ2-7
d_gene: TRBD2
abundance: .
v_gene: TRBV19

CDR3aa: CASSQLDRGETQYF
CDR3nt: TGTGCCAGCAGCCAGTTGGACAGGGGAGAGACCCAGTACTTC
j_gene: TRBJ2-5
d_gene: TRBD1
abundance: .
v_gene: TRBV14

CDR3aa: CASIPPGTSNTGELFF
CDR3nt: TGCGCCAGCATTCCCCCCGGAACATCGAACACCGGGGAGCTGTTTTTT
j_gene: TRBJ2-2
d_gene: .
abundance: .
v_gene: TRBV5-1

CDR3aa: CASSLSPKTGELFF
CDR3nt: TGCGCCAGCAGCCTTAGTCCCAAGACCGGGGAGCTGTTTTTT
j_gene: TRBJ2-2
d_gene: .
abundance: .
v_gene: TRBV10-1

CDR3aa: CASSLLGTQETQYF
CDR3nt: TGTGCCAGCAGCTTACTTGGGACACAGGAGACCCAGTACTTC
j_gene: TRBJ2-5
d_gene: .
abundance: .
v_gene: TRBV7-9

CDR3aa: CASSYSKGVGYTF
CDR3nt: TGTGCCAGCAGTTACTCGAAAGGGGTTGGCTACACCTTC
j_gene: TRBJ1-2
d_gene: .
abundance: .
v_gene: TRBV6-5

CDR3aa: CASSIDLSVADTQYF
CDR3nt: TGTGCCAGTAGTATAGATCTCTCGGTGGCAGATACGCAGTATTTT
j_gene: TRBJ2-3
d_gene: .
abundance: .
v_gene: TRBV19

CDR3aa: CASSPQGRTRSYNEQFF
CDR3nt: TGTGCCAGCAGCCCCCAGGGGAGGACCCGCTCCTACAATGAGCAGTTCTTC
j_gene: TRBJ2-1
d_gene: .
abundance: .
v_gene: TRBV7-2

CDR3aa: CASRRDRGVSGYTF
CDR3nt: TGTGCCAGCAGAAGGGACAGGGGGGTCTCTGGCTACACCTTC
j_gene: TRBJ1-2
d_gene: TRBD1
abundance: .
v_gene: TRBV6-1

CDR3aa: CATSRDPTGRGNGYTF
CDR3nt: TGTGCCACCAGCAGAGATCCCACAGGGAGGGGGAATGGCTACACCTTC
j_gene: TRBJ1-2
d_gene: .
abundance: .
v_gene: TRBV15

CDR3aa: CASSPRRFYGYTF
CDR3nt: TGTGCCAGCAGCCCCAGGCGTTTCTATGGCTACACCTTC
j_gene: TRBJ1-2
d_gene: .
abundance: .
v_gene: TRBV6-5

CDR3aa: CATSGGPGRALGNEQFF
CDR3nt: TGTGCCACCAGCGGGGGACCTGGGAGGGCCTTAGGGAATGAGCAGTTCTTC
j_gene: TRBJ2-1
d_gene: TRBD2
abundance: .
v_gene: TRBV15

CDR3aa: CASRWITEAFF
CDR3nt: TGCGCCAGCAGATGGATTACTGAAGCTTTCTTT
j_gene: TRBJ1-1
d_gene: .
abundance: .
v_gene: TRBV23-1

CDR3aa: CASSESGLEYEQYF
CDR3nt: TGCGCCAGCAGTGAGTCTGGACTAGAATACGAGCAGTACTTC
j_gene: TRBJ2-7
d_gene: TRBD2
abundance: .
v_gene: TRBV10-1

CDR3aa: CASSPGSGYTF
CDR3nt: TGTGCCAGCAGCCCGGGGAGCGGCTACACCTTC
j_gene: TRBJ1-2
d_gene: .
abundance: .
v_gene: TRBV7-6

CDR3aa: CASSLAGYSNTEAFF
CDR3nt: TGCGCCAGCAGCTTGGCTGGCTACTCGAACACTGAAGCTTTCTTT
j_gene: TRBJ1-1
d_gene: .
abundance: .
v_gene: TRBV5-1

CDR3aa: CASSQRIGSPEQYF
CDR3nt: TGCGCCAGCAGTCAAAGGATCGGGAGCCCCGAGCAGTACTTC
j_gene: TRBJ2-7
d_gene: .
abundance: .
v_gene: TRBV23-1

CDR3aa: CASSRRDSYQETQYF
CDR3nt: TGTGCCAGCAGTCGCCGGGACAGCTACCAAGAGACCCAGTACTTC
j_gene: TRBJ2-5
d_gene: TRBD1
abundance: .
v_gene: TRBV6-5